This entry lists 14 T cell receptor beta chains sequenced from one sample in a study of molecular identifiers for immune sequencing clone quantification. One entry per CDR3 protein results from TCRdb running MiXCR on the PCR reads. Of 60,000 to 70,000 distinct CDR3 sequences in the sample, roughly 18% were seen once. The sequenced sample was naive CD8+ T cells from blood, with Jurkat cell RNA spiked in. Subset: FACS-sorted CD8+CD4-CCR7+CD45RA+ naive T cells. These TCRs come from a human donor in good health. Some libraries in this study had Jurkat cell RNA spiked in.

This clonotype was seen a few times. This chain joins TRBV5-1 and TRBJ2-7; no clear D gene. From germline, CDR1 is SGHRS and CDR2 YFSETQ. CDR3 size: 17 residues. Trimming removed 1 base from V and 0 bases from J, with 17 bases in between. CDR3 in DNA: TGCGCCAGCAGCTTGTCAATTCGATACCAGTCCTCCTACGAGCAGTACTTC. Its translation is CASSLSIRYQSSYEQYF.

About this clonotype: Being one base from a much bigger clone, this may be a read error. As the CDR3 is not closed by the conserved phenylalanine or tryptophan, this likely results from a read error. The V and J genes are TRBV7-8 and TRBJ1-6; D remains ambiguous. The CDR3 is 16 amino acids. The V end was cut by 1 base, the J end by 9 bases, with 16 bases between. Germline assignment: CDR1 SGHVS and CDR2 FQNEAQ. This CDR3 is CASSLGSGERSSPLHL. CDR3 bases: TGTGCCAGCAGCTTAGGTAGTGGAGAGCGTTCTTCACCCCTCCACCTT.

The chain couples TRBV12-3 or TRBV12-4 to TRBJ2-1; 8 bases line up with TRBD2. The junction had 4 bases not matched to a gene; V was cut back by 3 bases and J by 6 bases. This CDR3 is 14 amino acids long. The CDR3 nucleotides are TGTGCCAGCAGTTTCTGGAGCGGGAGCAATGAGCAGTTCTTC. Translating it yields CASSFWSGSNEQFF.

This clonotype was recorded a few times. The chain is built from TRBV12-3 or TRBV12-4 and TRBJ1-1; D unresolved. The CDR3 runs 13 residues. Trimming removed 10 bases at V and 3 bases at J, with 15 bases between. The CDR3 loop reads CANQRAVYTEAFF. CDR3 coding DNA: TGTGCCAACCAACGGGCAGTTTACACTGAAGCTTTCTTT.

Many counts were recorded for this clonotype. The J gene is TRBJ1-5, the V gene TRBV21-1. TRBV21-1 constitutes a pseudogene. This CDR3 is 14 amino acids long. This CDR3 reads CASSKAHRNQPQHF. The CDR3 nucleotides are TGTGCCAGCAGCAAAGCCCACCGAAATCAGCCCCAGCATTTT.

This clonotype has more than one count but fewer than ten. This sequence joins TRBV7-9 and TRBJ2-1, with D unclear. Germline V lookup: CDR1 SEHNR, CDR2 FQNEAQ (reference sequence). This CDR3 is built from 13 residues. V was pared by 1 base and J by 4 bases, with 5 bases between. DNA of the CDR3: TGTGCCAGCAGCTTAGGATGGTACAATGAGCAGTTCTTC. This encodes CASSLGWYNEQFF.

A single count supports this clonotype. It may be a read error: a sequence one base away is much more abundant. The V call is TRBV13, the J call TRBJ1-2; possibly TRBD1 for D (6 bases). The CDR3 sequence is 15 residues long. The germline gives CDR1 PRHDT, CDR2 FYEKMQ (reference sequence). In DNA, the CDR3 is TGTGCCAGCAGCGTTTACAGGGTTGGGCGTTATGGCTACGCCTTC. This codes for CASSVYRVGRYGYAF. The entire variable domain, with the rest obtained from reference TRBV13 and TRBJ1-2, is as follows: AAGVIQSPRHLIKEKRETATLKCYPIPRHDTVYWYQQGPGQDPQFLISFYEKMQSDKGSIPDRFSAQQFSDYHSELNMSSLELGDSALYFCASSVYRVGRYGYAFGSGTRLTVV.

This clonotype has only a few counts. This chain links TRBV7-8 with TRBJ2-2; 7 bases are shared with TRBD2. The CDR3 spans 15 residues. Losses at the gene ends were 1 base for V and 4 bases for J; bases not matched to a gene: 3. The germline V gene has CDR1 SGHVS and CDR2 FQNEAQ. The CDR3 protein is CASSLGGRGTGELFF. DNA for the CDR3: TGTGCCAGCAGCTTAGGCGGGAGAGGCACCGGGGAGCTGTTTTTT.

There are many counts of this clonotype. The junction departs from germline at one end; a sequencing error may be responsible. V and J are TRBV27 and TRBJ2-7, with D maybe TRBD1 (7 bases). The CDR3 extends over 16 amino acids. Germline CDR1 MNHEY, CDR2 SMNVEV (reference sequence). CDR3 amino acids: CASSTPWAGGSFEQYF. The CDR3 bases are TGTGCCAGCAGTACCCCCTGGGCAGGGGGGTCCTTCGAGCAGTACTTC.

This clonotype was found a few times. The chain couples TRBV9 to TRBJ2-1; D is uncertain. This CDR3 is built from 15 residues. Germline CDR1 reads SGDLS; CDR2 reads YYNGEE. Trimming removed 0 bases from V and 0 bases from J, with 7 bases in between. This CDR3 reads CASSVEASSYNEQFF. DNA of the CDR3: TGTGCCAGCAGCGTAGAAGCGAGCTCCTACAATGAGCAGTTCTTC. The complete variable domain, with remaining parts taken from reference TRBV9 and TRBJ2-1, reads DSGVTQTPKHLITATGQRVTLRCSPRSGDLSVYWYQQSLDQGLQFLIQYYNGEERAKGNILERFSAQQFPDLHSELNLSSLELGDSALYFCASSVEASSYNEQFFGPGTRLTVL.

This clonotype was seen repeatedly, ten times or more. The chain combines TRBV29-1 with TRBJ2-3; a weak D match, TRBD1 (5 bases). This CDR3 contains 14 residues. Germline V gene sequence: CDR1 SQVTM, CDR2 ANQGSEA. V shed 2 bases and J shed 5 bases, with 14 bases lying between them. The CDR3 spells CSVEPDSYLDTQYF. DNA for the CDR3: TGCAGCGTTGAACCCGACAGTTACCTAGATACGCAGTATTTT.

This clonotype appeared many times. The rearrangement uses TRBV6-1 and TRBJ1-2; unclear D gene. V gave up 4 bases and J gave up 3 bases, with 12 bases separating them. CDR1 and CDR2 from the germline V gene are MNHNS and SASEGT. There are 14 residues in the CDR3. CDR3 protein: CASSGSQTYYGYTF. CDR3 nucleotides: TGTGCCAGCAGTGGGTCTCAAACTTACTATGGCTACACCTTC.

This clonotype was recorded at least ten times. The chain is built from TRBV29-1 and TRBJ1-1; weak D call: TRBD1 (5 bases). Trimming removed 1 base at V and 1 base at J, with 10 bases between. The CDR3 runs 14 residues. CDR1 SQVTM and CDR2 ANQGSEA come from the germline V gene. The CDR3 loop is CSVEGDGKNTEAFF. CDR3 in DNA: TGCAGCGTTGAAGGGGACGGTAAGAACACTGAAGCTTTCTTT.

This clonotype was seen more than once but under ten times. The V and J genes are TRBV20-1 and TRBJ1-2; D ambiguous. V lost 1 base, J lost 8 bases, and 20 bases lay in between. Germline CDR1 DFQATT, CDR2 SNEGSKA (reference sequence). The CDR3 totals 15 residues. The CDR3 region is CSARGKVDIRWGYTF. Here the CDR3 DNA reads TGCAGTGCTAGAGGAAAGGTTGACATCCGATGGGGCTACACCTTC.